Below are 14 T cell receptor beta chains sequenced from a single sample in a study of early T cells in non-severe SARS-CoV-2 infection. TCRdb redid the calling of the 5' RACE reads with MiXCR, one entry per CDR3 protein. The data hold some 71,000 distinct CDR3 sequences, with roughly 13% observed a single time. The material sequenced was whole blood. The receptor source for this set is an adult who was a healthcare worker with PCR-confirmed SARS-CoV-2 infection or an uninfected control (not recorded which).

Details on this clonotype: The missing conserved phenylalanine or tryptophan at the end of this CDR3 makes a read error likely. This chain links TRBV5-1 with TRBJ2-7, with TRBD1 identical over 10 bases. The length of the CDR3 is 15 residues. The V segment lost 2 bases and the J segment 2 bases; nucleotides outside the gene matches: 4. CDR1 and CDR2 (germline): SGHRS, YFSETQ. As DNA, the CDR3 is TGCGCCAGCAGCTTAGGAGGGACAGGGGCCTACGAGCAGTACTCC. Protein sequence: CASSLGGTGAYEQYS.

V usage is TRBV13 and J usage is TRBJ1-1; D gene ambiguous. Germline assignment: CDR1 PRHDT and CDR2 FYEKMQ (reference sequence). This CDR3 region has 13 residues. The germline V and J ends were trimmed by 3 bases and 1 base, with 6 bases remaining between them. CDR3 in amino acids: CASSFEANTEAFF. The CDR3 nucleotides are TGTGCCAGCAGCTTTGAGGCGAACACTGAAGCTTTCTTT.

This clonotype was recorded many times. The chain links TRBV7-6 to TRBJ2-7; D could derive from TRBD1 or TRBD2 (5 bases each). Trimming took off 5 bases at V and 2 bases at J, with 13 bases between the two ends. Per germline, CDR1 SGHVS and CDR2 FNYEAQ. The CDR3 spans 14 residues. The CDR3 region is CASSPRTGPYEQYF. The CDR3 DNA reads TGTGCCAGCAGCCCGAGGACGGGACCCTACGAGCAGTACTTC.

This clonotype was detected once. The chain employs TRBV7-3 and TRBJ1-6; tentatively, D is TRBD1 (6 bases). Trimming shortened V by 2 bases and J by 10 bases, and 15 bases separated the two germline ends. CDR3 size: 15 residues. Germline assignment: CDR1 SGHTA and CDR2 FQGTGA. The CDR3 region is CASSLDTGLGSPLHF. CDR3 DNA sequence: TGTGCCAGCAGCTTAGATACAGGGCTTGGATCACCCCTCCACTTT.

This clonotype has a count of ten or more. The chain has TRBV6-6 and TRBJ1-6; 8 nucleotides align to TRBD1. There are 14 residues in the CDR3. Germline V lookup: CDR1 MNHNY, CDR2 SVGAGI (reference sequence). Germline trimming cut 3 bases from V and 10 bases from J; bases unmatched to any gene: 5. CDR3 loop: CASSYSGQESPLHF. In DNA, the CDR3 is TGTGCCAGCAGTTATTCGGGACAGGAATCACCCCTCCACTTT.

This clonotype has more than one count but fewer than ten. The J gene is TRBJ1-5, the V gene TRBV18; no definite D call. The V gene lost 4 bases and the J gene lost 3 bases, with 7 bases spanning the gap. The CDR3 contains 13 residues. Per germline, CDR1 KGHSH and CDR2 LQKENI. CDR3 DNA sequence: TGTGCCAGCTCACTAGACCTCAATCAGCCCCAGCATTTT. Translation: CASSLDLNQPQHF.

This clonotype was counted many times. The chain links TRBV20-1 to TRBJ2-4, with TRBD2 matching over 10 bases. Per germline, CDR1 DFQATT and CDR2 SNEGSKA (reference sequence). The CDR3 extends over 19 amino acids. With 3 bases clipped from V and 0 bases from J, the junction kept 14 bases outside the gene matches. The CDR3 loop is CSARVIEPGLAIAKNIQYF. CDR3 DNA sequence: TGCAGTGCTAGGGTAATTGAACCGGGACTAGCGATAGCCAAAAACATTCAGTACTTC.

The chain links TRBV5-1 to TRBJ2-1; D gene uncertain. Trimming left V 4 bases short and J 6 bases short, with 11 bases between. The CDR3 totals 13 residues. Per the germline V gene, CDR1 is SGHRS and CDR2 is YFSETQ. Here the CDR3 DNA reads TGCGCCAGCAGCCGCCGTTTCGTCAATGAGCAGTTCTTC. Amino acids: CASSRRFVNEQFF. The complete variable domain, with remaining parts taken from reference TRBV5-1 and TRBJ2-1, reads KAGVTQTPRYLIKTRGQQVTLSCSPISGHRSVSWYQQTPGQGLQFLFEYFSETQRNKGNFPGRFSGRQFSNSRSEMNVSTLELGDSALYLCASSRRFVNEQFFGPGTRLTVL.

The V call is TRBV6-1, the J call TRBJ2-3; no firm D call. The CDR3 has 16 amino acids. V gave up 3 bases and J gave up 1 base, with 14 bases separating them. Germline values: CDR1 MNHNS, CDR2 SASEGT. CDR3 in amino acids: CASSDVSTVGTDTQYF. DNA of the CDR3: TGTGCCAGCAGTGATGTGAGCACCGTCGGCACAGATACGCAGTATTTT.

The rearrangement joins TRBV6-5 to TRBJ2-7, with a tentative D call TRBD1 (5 bases). In germline, CDR1 is MNHEY, CDR2 SVGAGI. The CDR3 length is 13 residues. Trimming took 2 bases from V and 6 from J, leaving 11 bases between them. Here the CDR3 reads CASSYHSRAEQYF. As DNA, the CDR3 is TGTGCCAGCAGTTACCATTCCAGGGCCGAGCAGTACTTC.

CDR3 region: CASSLTGYQETQYF. Here the CDR3 DNA reads TGTGCCAGCAGCTTAACTGGTTACCAAGAGACCCAGTACTTC. The rearrangement links TRBV7-2 to TRBJ2-5, with D uncertain. This CDR3 has 14 amino acids. Germline V CDR1 and CDR2: SGHTA, FQGNSA. Trimming stripped 2 bases from V and 0 bases from J, with 7 bases between.

CDR3 region: CSVGRDSQGKLFF. Here the CDR3 DNA reads TGCAGCGTTGGTAGGGACAGTCAAGGAAAACTGTTTTTT. V and J are TRBV29-1 and TRBJ1-4, with 7 bases aligning to TRBD1. V shed 4 bases and J 10 bases; nucleotides not matched to a gene: 9. This CDR3 region has 13 residues. Germline lookup yields CDR1 SQVTM and CDR2 ANQGSEA.

This clonotype appeared a few times. This rearrangement joins TRBV7-3 to TRBJ1-2, with TRBD1 as a possible D gene (6 bases). Germline V gives CDR1 SGHTA, CDR2 FQGTGA. V lost 0 bases and J lost 0, with 8 bases in between. The CDR3 runs to 15 residues. In nucleotides, the CDR3 is TGTGCCAGCAGCTTAACAGGGGGGCCTAACTATGGCTACACCTTC. It specifies CASSLTGGPNYGYTF.

This clonotype was seen only a few times. The rearrangement uses TRBV29-1 and TRBJ2-3; D remains unclear. Germline CDR1 and CDR2: SQVTM and ANQGSEA. Trimming pared 7 bases from V and 8 bases from J, leaving 10 bases between. The CDR3 consists of 10 residues. The CDR3 DNA reads as TGCAGCGCCCGTAGTGGTACGCAGTATTTT. It encodes CSARSGTQYF.